Below, 15 T cell receptor beta chains from the same sample are listed, as sequenced in a study of cytomegalovirus exposure and HLA in healthy donors. PCR employed 60 Vbeta and 13 Jbeta primers. Here immunoSEQ multiplex PCR was the method, and the copy in TCRdb shows in-frame clones only, minus some. Found here are roughly 60,000 clones, about 80% of them singletons; the top ten hold approximately 3.4%. The sample taken for sequencing was PBMCs. These receptor sequences come from a woman aged 40 to 50 in good health and CMV-seropositive.

The genes are TRBV7-9 and TRBJ2-3; D may be TRBD1 (6 bases). Trimming shortened V by 1 base and J by 0 bases, and 8 bases separated the two germline ends. Germline values: CDR1 SEHNR, CDR2 FQNEAQ (reference sequence). The CDR3 is 15 amino acids. The CDR3 region has the DNA TGTGCCAGCAGCTTAGGACAGGTCAGCACAGATACGCAGTATTTT. Translation gives CASSLGQVSTDTQYF.

In this sample, this clone turned up once. The chain's CDR3 is CATSRDNGPYEQYF. CDR3 DNA sequence: TGTGCCACCAGCAGAGATAACGGTCCCTACGAGCAGTACTTC. The rearrangement joins TRBV15 to TRBJ2-7; no clear D. With 0 bases removed from V and 2 bases from J, the gap between germline ends came to 8 bases. The CDR3 spans 14 residues. Germline CDR1 and CDR2: LNHNV and YYDKDF (reference sequence).

The V gene is TRBV19, the J gene TRBJ2-5; 7 bases align to TRBD1. Germline lookup yields CDR1 LNHDA and CDR2 SQIVND (reference sequence). V lost 1 base and J lost 7; bases outside the gene matches: 6. This CDR3 is built from 14 residues. CDR3 in amino acids: CASSIGQGRRTQYF. CDR3 sequence (DNA): TGTGCCAGTAGTATAGGACAGGGCCGAAGGACCCAGTACTTC.

The chain couples TRBV6-6 to TRBJ1-1, with D unclear. V lost 4 bases and J 6 bases, leaving 9 bases between the germline ends. The germline V gene has CDR1 MNHNY and CDR2 SVGAGI (reference sequence). CDR3 size: 12 residues. The CDR3 DNA sequence: TGTGCCAGCAGTTCATACCGGGCTGAAGCTTTCTTT. Protein sequence: CASSSYRAEAFF.

A single count supports this clone. The J gene is TRBJ2-2, the V gene TRBV7-3; 7 positions match TRBD1. Looked up from germline, CDR1 is SGHTA and CDR2 is FQGTGA. The V segment lost 2 bases and the J segment 7 bases; nucleotides outside the gene matches: 1. There are 13 residues in the CDR3. The CDR3 here is CASSLQGVGELFF. In DNA, the CDR3 is TGTGCCAGCAGCTTACAGGGGGTCGGGGAGCTGTTTTTT. The variable domain in full, with the rest retrieved from reference TRBV7-3 and TRBJ2-2, is GAGVSQTPSNKVTEKGKYVELRCDPISGHTALYWYRQSLGQGPEFLIYFQGTGAADDSGLPNDRFFAVRPEGSVSTLKIQRTERGDSAVYLCASSLQGVGELFFGEGSRLTVL.

This clone turned up a few times. This rearrangement joins TRBV9 to TRBJ2-2; 8 nucleotides align to TRBD2. The V gene's germline CDR1 is SGDLS and CDR2 YYNGEE. This CDR3 region has 15 residues. V trimming: 4 bases; J trimming: 6 bases; junction bases outside the gene matches: 8. The CDR3 DNA follows: TGTGCCAGCAGCACACTTACTAGCGGTCCCGGGGAGCTGTTTTTT. Translation: CASSTLTSGPGELFF.

The chain has TRBV25-1 and TRBJ1-1; 9 nucleotides line up with TRBD1. The CDR3 sequence is 15 residues long. The V gene's germline CDR1 is MGHDK and CDR2 SYGVNS. With 4 bases clipped from V and 1 base from J, the junction kept 4 bases outside the gene matches. For the CDR3, the DNA is TGTGCCAGCAGTGGGCCGGGACAGGGGAACACTGAAGCTTTCTTT. This translates into CASSGPGQGNTEAFF.

This chain uses TRBV9 with TRBJ2-7, with 10 bases matching TRBD1. CDR3 length equals 14 residues. Losses at the gene ends were 4 bases for V and 7 bases for J; bases not matched to a gene: 8. Per germline, CDR1 SGDLS and CDR2 YYNGEE. In nucleotides, the CDR3 is TGTGCCAGCAGCCCAGGACAGGGGGGTCGGGAGCAGTACTTC. This encodes CASSPGQGGREQYF. Using reference TRBV9 and TRBJ2-7 for the parts outside the CDR3, the full variable domain is DSGVTQTPKHLITATGQRVTLRCSPRSGDLSVYWYQQSLDQGLQFLIQYYNGEERAKGNILERFSAQQFPDLHSELNLSSLELGDSALYFCASSPGQGGREQYFGPGTRLTVT.

CDR3 bases: TGTGCCAGCAGTCGAGCGGGGGGGGTAGATACGCAGTATTTT. This sequence encodes CASSRAGGVDTQYF. This chain links TRBV6-4 with TRBJ2-3; 10 nucleotides line up with TRBD2. After removal of 5 bases from V and 5 bases from J, the junction contained 4 bases not matched to a gene. Looked up from germline, CDR1 is MRHNA and CDR2 is SNTAGT. This CDR3 spans 14 amino acids.

The rearrangement links TRBV7-6 to TRBJ2-7; maybe TRBD1 (5 bases). CDR3 length: 13 amino acids. Per germline, CDR1 SGHVS and CDR2 FNYEAQ. Trimming pared 2 bases from V and 5 bases from J, leaving 10 bases between. The CDR3 sequence: CASSLRSRDEQYF. The CDR3 region has the DNA TGTGCCAGCAGCTTAAGGTCCAGGGACGAGCAGTACTTC.

This chain uses TRBV6-5 with TRBJ2-7; 8 bases are shared with TRBD1. Looked up from germline, CDR1 is MNHEY and CDR2 is SVGAGI. The V and J ends lost 6 bases and 2 bases, in that order; junction bases with no gene match: 6. The length of the CDR3 is 14 residues. CDR3 region: CASSLDRGAYEQYF. In DNA form, the CDR3 reads TGTGCCAGCAGCCTCGACAGGGGCGCCTACGAGCAGTACTTC.

In this sample, this clone turned up once. The chain couples TRBV7-9 to TRBJ2-3; 9 bases fit TRBD1. J gave up 4 bases and V 5 bases, and 7 bases lay outside the gene matches. Germline V gene data show CDR1 as SEHNR and CDR2 as FQNEAQ (reference sequence). The CDR3 sequence is 15 residues long. The CDR3 is CASSQQGARADTQYF. The CDR3 nucleotides are TGTGCCAGCAGCCAACAGGGGGCGCGAGCAGATACGCAGTATTTT. Full variable domain (outside the CDR3, taken from reference TRBV7-9 and TRBJ2-3): DTGVSQNPRHKITKRGQNVTFRCDPISEHNRLYWYRQTLGQGPEFLTYFQNEAQLEKSRLLSDRFSAERPKGSFSTLEIQRTEQGDSAMYLCASSQQGARADTQYFGPGTRLTVL.

The chain recombines TRBV9 with TRBJ1-1; perhaps TRBD1 as D (6 bases). V gave up 3 bases and J gave up 5 bases, with 8 bases separating them. This CDR3 comprises 12 residues. Germline V gene sequence: CDR1 SGDLS, CDR2 YYNGEE. The CDR3 bases are TGTGCCAGCAGCGCTACAGGGACTGAAGCTTTCTTT. Amino acids: CASSATGTEAFF.

This clone occurred a few times. The J gene is TRBJ1-6, the V gene TRBV19; no clear D. Trimming took off 2 bases at V and 0 bases at J, with 8 bases between the two ends. Germline lookup yields CDR1 LNHDA and CDR2 SQIVND (reference sequence). This CDR3 has 16 residues. CDR3 amino acids: CASSIQRGSYNSPLHF. The CDR3 nucleotides are TGTGCCAGTAGTATACAGCGGGGCTCCTATAATTCACCCCTCCACTTT.

The chain links TRBV30 to TRBJ2-2, with D possibly matching TRBD1 (6 bases). In germline, CDR1 is GTSNPN, CDR2 SVGIG (reference sequence). The CDR3 runs to 17 residues. V was cut by 1 base and J by 0 bases, with 15 bases left in between. The CDR3 sequence is CAWSGGHKFANTGELFF. DNA of the CDR3: TGTGCCTGGAGTGGGGGACACAAATTTGCGAACACCGGGGAGCTGTTTTTT.